This entry lists 25 T cell receptor beta chains sequenced from one sample in a study of cytomegalovirus exposure and HLA in healthy donors. PCR amplification relied on 60 Vbeta primers (plus 13 Jbeta primers). TCRdb's table, derived via immunoSEQ multiplex PCR, lists solely in-frame clones and lacks some. Among 100,000 to 150,000 clones, roughly 78% were seen once, and the ten largest hold roughly a tenth. The material sequenced was PBMCs. These receptor sequences come from a man aged 25-40 years in good health and CMV-seropositive.

The chain uses TRBV30 and TRBJ2-1; no clear D gene. Germline V gene lookup returns CDR1 GTSNPN and CDR2 SVGIG (reference sequence). The CDR3 has 11 residues. The V end was cut by 2 bases, the J end by 10 bases, with 9 bases between. CDR3 in DNA: TGTGCCTGGAGTTCTAGGTTAGAGCAGTTCTTC. Translating gives CAWSSRLEQFF. Together with reference TRBV30 and TRBJ2-1, the CDR3 gives the full variable domain: SQTIHQWPATLVQPVGSPLSLECTVEGTSNPNLYWYRQAAGRGLQLLFYSVGIGQISSEVPQNLSASRPQDRQFILSSKKLLLSDSGFYLCAWSSRLEQFFGPGTRLTVL.

The rearrangement joins TRBV2 to TRBJ2-5, with D possibly TRBD1 on 5 matching bases. The CDR3 has 13 residues. Germline CDR1 is SNHLY and CDR2 is FYNNEI. The V and J ends lost 6 bases and 2 bases respectively, with 10 bases between them. The CDR3 loop reads CASRRDRQETQYF. CDR3 coding DNA: TGTGCCAGCAGAAGAGACAGACAAGAGACCCAGTACTTC.

The chain links TRBV6-6 to TRBJ1-3, with 9 bases that match TRBD1. The CDR3 loop spans 15 amino acids. V lost 5 bases, J lost 3 bases, and 5 bases stayed unmatched. Germline-derived CDR1 and CDR2 are MNHNY and SVGAGI (reference sequence). DNA for the CDR3: TGTGCCAGCAGTCACAGGGGGCCAGGTGGAAACACCATATATTTT. Its translation: CASSHRGPGGNTIYF.

This chain connects TRBV4-1 to TRBJ2-1, with TRBD2 as a possible D gene (5 bases). CDR3 size: 16 residues. Trimming left V 2 bases short and J 3 bases short, with 14 bases between. Germline V lookup: CDR1 MGHRA, CDR2 YSYEKL. This CDR3 is CASSQQTSRGYNEQFF. The CDR3 bases are TGCGCCAGCAGCCAACAGACTTCCCGGGGCTACAATGAGCAGTTCTTC.

The chain joins TRBV29-1 to TRBJ2-5, with D possibly matching TRBD2 (6 bases). Germline V CDR1 and CDR2: SQVTM, ANQGSEA. This CDR3 contains 14 residues. The ends were cut back, 3 bases at V and 5 bases at J, with 16 bases in the middle. DNA for the CDR3: TGCAGCGTTGAGGGAGGCAGGGTGGGGGAGACCCAGTACTTC. Amino acid sequence: CSVEGGRVGETQYF. The entire variable domain, with the rest obtained from reference TRBV29-1 and TRBJ2-5, is as follows: SAVISQKPSRDICQRGTSLTIQCQVDSQVTMMFWYRQQPGQSLTLIATANQGSEATYESGFVIDKFPISRPNLTFSTLTVSNMSPEDSSIYLCSVEGGRVGETQYFGPGTRLLVL.

The chain carries TRBV10-1 and TRBJ2-3; 11 bases are a match to TRBD2. Germline lookup yields CDR1 WNHNN and CDR2 SYGVQD (reference sequence). The V gene end was trimmed by 4 bases and the J gene end by 5 bases; junction bases not matched to a gene: 11. This CDR3 region has 17 residues. As DNA, the CDR3 is TGCGCCAGCAGTGCTGGTCTACTAGCGGGAGTTAGAGATACGCAGTATTTT. This sequence encodes CASSAGLLAGVRDTQYF.

The chain joins TRBV7-2 to TRBJ1-5; no firm D call. Germline V gene data show CDR1 as SGHTA and CDR2 as FQGNSA. CDR3 length equals 15 residues. V lost 1 base, J lost 0 bases, and 7 bases lay in between. DNA of the CDR3: TGTGCCAGCAGCTTAGGGGCGCGTAGCAATCAGCCCCAGCATTTT. Its translation: CASSLGARSNQPQHF.

V gene TRBV10-3 combines with J gene TRBJ2-7, with 13 bases that match TRBD2. The V gene end was trimmed by 6 bases and the J gene end by 0 bases; junction bases not matched to a gene: 8. The germline V gene encodes CDR1 ENHRY and CDR2 SYGVKD. This CDR3 has 17 amino acids. CDR3 in amino acids: CAISGRTSGSSSYEQYF. DNA for the CDR3: TGTGCCATCAGCGGTAGGACTAGCGGGAGCTCCTCCTACGAGCAGTACTTC.

The chain links TRBV30 to TRBJ1-1, with D possibly TRBD1 on 6 matching bases. Per the germline V gene, CDR1 is GTSNPN and CDR2 is SVGIG (reference sequence). V was shortened by 5 bases and J by 3 bases, with 13 bases between the two germline ends. This CDR3 is 13 amino acids long. The CDR3 DNA reads as TGTGCCTGGGCCAGAGGGGGGGACACTGAAGCTTTCTTT. It is translated as CAWARGGDTEAFF.

V and J are TRBV7-2 and TRBJ2-7; D might be TRBD2 (5 bases). Germline-derived CDR1 and CDR2 are SGHTA and FQGNSA. CDR3 size: 14 residues. Trimming shortened V by 0 bases and J by 4 bases, and 10 bases separated the two germline ends. The CDR3 loop is CASSLAVGEYEQYF. DNA of the CDR3: TGTGCCAGCAGCTTAGCAGTCGGGGAGTACGAGCAGTACTTC.

This rearrangement joins TRBV7-2 to TRBJ1-2, with TRBD1 matching over 8 bases. This CDR3 has 15 amino acids. CDR1 is SGHTA, CDR2 FQGNSA, per germline. Germline trimming cut 6 bases from V and 4 bases from J; bases unmatched to any gene: 10. CDR3 protein: CASSSNRGKGYGYTF. CDR3 in DNA: TGTGCCAGCAGTAGTAACAGGGGGAAGGGCTATGGCTACACCTTC.

This clone was observed a handful of times. The identical CDR3 is also encoded by other nucleotide sequences in the sample. The V and J genes are TRBV7-2 and TRBJ2-7; D gene unclear. V was clipped by 2 bases and J by 4 bases, with 3 bases between them. The CDR3 loop spans 11 amino acids. The V gene's germline CDR1 is SGHTA and CDR2 FQGNSA. CDR3 sequence reads: CASSLTYEQYF. The CDR3 DNA sequence: TGTGCCAGCAGCTTAACATACGAGCAGTACTTC.

The chain couples TRBV7-2 to TRBJ1-1, with D tentatively TRBD1 (5 bases). There are 13 residues in the CDR3. Germline loops: CDR1 SGHTA, CDR2 FQGNSA. Trimming cost V 5 bases and J 1 base, with 8 bases left between them. The CDR3: CASSADRNTEAFF. The CDR3 nucleotides read TGTGCCAGCAGCGCAGACAGGAACACTGAAGCTTTCTTT.

The V and J genes are TRBV19 and TRBJ1-5, with D tentatively TRBD1 (5 bases). The germline gives CDR1 LNHDA, CDR2 SQIVND (reference sequence). Trimming removed 10 bases from V and 4 bases from J, with 14 bases in between. CDR3 size: 13 residues. CDR3 protein: CATQQGGNQPQHF. CDR3 bases: TGTGCCACTCAGCAGGGTGGAAATCAGCCCCAGCATTTT.

V is TRBV6-1 and J is TRBJ2-5, with 8 bases that match TRBD1. CDR1 is MNHNS and CDR2 is SASEGT in the germline V gene. J was trimmed by 7 bases and V by 6 bases; bases with no gene match: 13. The CDR3 totals 15 residues. In nucleotides, the CDR3 is TGTGCCAGCAGACCCGACAGGGGTTTTAGTGTGACCCAGTACTTC. Amino acids: CASRPDRGFSVTQYF.

The chain has TRBV6-5 and TRBJ1-5; 7 bases fit TRBD1. The CDR3 loop spans 14 amino acids. V lost 6 bases, J lost 6 bases, and 8 bases stayed unmatched. Germline CDR1 and CDR2: MNHEY and SVGAGI. The CDR3 bases are TGTGCCAGCAGACATCGACAGGGCCGTCAGCCCCAGCATTTT. Translated: CASRHRQGRQPQHF.

The rearrangement uses TRBV5-5 and TRBJ2-1, with 7 bases that match TRBD2. Germline V gene data show CDR1 as SGHKS and CDR2 as YYEKEE (reference sequence). This CDR3 has 15 residues. With V trimmed by 1 base and J by 5 bases, 6 bases remained unmatched. The CDR3 sequence: CASSLRVAGDNEQFF. DNA of the CDR3: TGTGCCAGCAGCTTGAGAGTAGCGGGCGACAATGAGCAGTTCTTC.

This chain connects TRBV6-5 to TRBJ1-5, with D possibly TRBD1 on 6 matching bases. Germline V gene sequence: CDR1 MNHEY, CDR2 SVGAGI. This CDR3 is 12 amino acids long. Between the trimmed V and J ends, which lost 6 bases and 6 bases, there was a span of 9 bases. CDR3 sequence: CASSSGAQPQHF. For the CDR3, the DNA is TGTGCCAGCAGCTCAGGGGCTCAGCCCCAGCATTTT.

With regard to this clone: Its ends do not fully match the called genes, so a read error is possible. This sequence joins TRBV7-7 and TRBJ2-2; weak D call: TRBD2 (5 bases). Per the germline V gene, CDR1 is SSHAT and CDR2 is FNYEAQ (reference sequence). This CDR3 has 14 residues. DNA of the CDR3: TGTGCTAGCAGTCCGGGAATGAACACCGGGGAGCTGTTTTTT. This translates into CASSPGMNTGELFF.

The gene calls are TRBV6-6 and TRBJ2-2; D is possibly TRBD2 (6 bases). V was cut by 0 bases and J by 7 bases, with 12 bases left in between. The germline V gene encodes CDR1 MNHNY and CDR2 SVGAGI (reference sequence). The CDR3 has 15 amino acids. The CDR3 nucleotides read TGTGCCAGCAGTTACTCGATGCGGGGATTCGGGGAGCTGTTTTTT. Amino acids: CASSYSMRGFGELFF.

The gene calls are TRBV2 and TRBJ2-4; 8 nucleotides agree with TRBD2. This CDR3 contains 17 residues. Germline CDR1 SNHLY, CDR2 FYNNEI. Trimming cost V 6 bases and J 0 bases; bases outside gene matches: 10. The CDR3 DNA is TGTGCCAGCAGCCTTACTAGCGGAGGGTTAGCCAAAAACATTCAGTACTTC. This codes for CASSLTSGGLAKNIQYF.

The J gene is TRBJ2-1, the V gene TRBV9, with 8 bases that match TRBD2. Unmatched junction bases numbered 13, after V lost 3 bases and J lost 8 bases. The V gene's germline CDR1 is SGDLS and CDR2 YYNGEE. The CDR3 length is 16 residues. CDR3 sequence (DNA): TGTGCCAGCAGCGCCGGACTAGCCCACTGGGTAGATGAGCAGTTCTTC. It translates to CASSAGLAHWVDEQFF.

The gene calls are TRBV10-3 and TRBJ1-1, with D possibly being TRBD1 (6 bases). V shed 2 bases and J shed 1 base, with 8 bases lying between them. The CDR3 is 14 residues long. The germline V gene encodes CDR1 ENHRY and CDR2 SYGVKD. The chain's CDR3 is CAISEGRGNTEAFF. In DNA form, the CDR3 reads TGTGCCATCAGTGAGGGCAGGGGGAACACTGAAGCTTTCTTT.

This clone was observed a handful of times. V gene TRBV21-1 combines with J gene TRBJ2-7; no DNA check was done on the table's D call, TRBD1. TRBV21-1 is noted as a pseudogene. The CDR3 runs 13 residues. CDR3 sequence reads: CASSKDRGYEQYF. The CDR3 bases are TGTGCCAGCAGCAAAGACAGGGGCTACGAGCAGTACTTC.

The chain recombines TRBV30 with TRBJ2-1; D remains unclear. The CDR3 loop spans 14 amino acids. Germline V gives CDR1 GTSNPN, CDR2 SVGIG (reference sequence). V was trimmed by 0 bases and J by 2 bases, leaving 8 bases between them. The CDR3 reads CAWSVATTYNEQFF. As DNA, the CDR3 is TGTGCCTGGAGTGTAGCGACCACCTACAATGAGCAGTTCTTC. The full variable domain, its missing parts supplied by reference TRBV30 and TRBJ2-1, is SQTIHQWPATLVQPVGSPLSLECTVEGTSNPNLYWYRQAAGRGLQLLFYSVGIGQISSEVPQNLSASRPQDRQFILSSKKLLLSDSGFYLCAWSVATTYNEQFFGPGTRLTVL.